This is a list of T cell receptor beta chains from one sample in a study of Ad26.COV2.S vaccination and SARS-CoV-2 variants. Method: immunoSEQ multiplex PCR; TCRdb's copy keeps in-frame clones and lacks some. The repertoire holds 120,000 to 150,000 clones, with roughly 90% as singletons. The sequencing used peripheral blood, collected after recovery from COVID-19. The source is a human donor who had recovered from COVID-19. Both conserved end residues are part of each CDR3. The order of the fields is CDR3 DNA, CDR3 protein, V gene, J gene, clone size, D gene. The D gene is left open where the match is weak. Size tells how often a clone was seen (once, few, many) or the class of an expanded clone, and some rows leave it out.

TGTGCCAGCAGCTTAGACTTCGAGCAGTACTTC	CASSLDFEQYF	TRBV11-2	TRBJ2-7	NA	NA
TGCGCCAGCAGCTTACAGGGTGGAGGCACAGATACGCAGTATTTT	CASSLQGGGTDTQYF	TRBV5-1	TRBJ2-3	NA	NA
TGTGCCAGCAGCCTCGACAGGGAAGACTATGGCTACACCTTC	CASSLDREDYGYTF	TRBV7-2	TRBJ1-2	few	TRBD1
TGTGCCAGCAGTCCCCGGACAGGGCGGAATGAGCAGTTCTTC	CASSPRTGRNEQFF	TRBV28	TRBJ2-1	NA	TRBD1
TGTGCCAGCAGCTTAGTGCCGGGGAACACCGGGGAGCTGTTTTTT	CASSLVPGNTGELFF	TRBV11-2	TRBJ2-2	NA	NA
TGTGCCAGCAGCGACAACAGAAATGAAAAACTGTTTTTT	CASSDNRNEKLFF	TRBV7-9	TRBJ1-4	few	NA
TGTGCCAGCAGTCCAGGACAGCTACACACTGAAGCTTTCTTT	CASSPGQLHTEAFF	TRBV9	TRBJ1-1	NA	NA
TGTGCCAGCAGCCACCGACCGGGACTAGCGGGACACAATGAGCAGTTCTTC	CASSHRPGLAGHNEQFF	TRBV7-9	TRBJ2-1	once	TRBD2
TGTGCCAGCAGCAAAGCGAGCGCGTTAAGGGACAGGGGGTTAACTAATGAAAAACTGTTTTTT	CASSKASALRDRGLTNEKLFF	TRBV21-1	TRBJ1-4	NA	NA
TGTGCCAGCAGCAAAGCGGAGAACACCGGGGAGCTGTTTTTT	CASSKAENTGELFF	TRBV21-1	TRBJ2-2	NA	NA
TGTGCCAGCAGCGAATGGGGACAGGGAGAGACCCAGTACTTC	CASSEWGQGETQYF	TRBV5-6	TRBJ2-5	NA	TRBD1
TGTGCCAGCAGTTTGCGAGGGGAGGATCAGCCCCAGCATTTT	CASSLRGEDQPQHF	TRBV28	TRBJ1-5	NA	NA
TGTGCCAGCCTGGAGGGAAAAAACATTCAGTACTTC	CASLEGKNIQYF	TRBV7-9	TRBJ2-4	NA	NA
TGTGCCAGCAGTTACTCGGAAATTGCCGGTTTGCCCTACGAGCAGTACTTC	CASSYSEIAGLPYEQYF	TRBV6-2/TRBV6-3	TRBJ2-7	NA	NA
TGCGCCAGCAGCCAAGCGCCGGGAGCTGGGGGAAACACCATATATTTT	CASSQAPGAGGNTIYF	TRBV4-1	TRBJ1-3	NA	NA
TGTGCCAGTAGTATTAGGCTAGCCGACTACGAGCAGTACTTC	CASSIRLADYEQYF	TRBV19	TRBJ2-7	NA	NA
TGTGCCAGCAGTTCCGAAACCGGGGAGCTGTTTTTT	CASSSETGELFF	TRBV28	TRBJ2-2	NA	NA
TGTGCCAGCACCTCGGGCAGGGAGACCCAGTACTTC	CASTSGRETQYF	TRBV12-3/TRBV12-4	TRBJ2-5	NA	NA
TGTGCCAGCAGCTTATTAGGTTGGGGGGCGCAAGAGACCCAGTACTTC	CASSLLGWGAQETQYF	TRBV7-6	TRBJ2-5	NA	NA
TGTGCCAGCAGCCCCTCAGGGGCGGGGGCCAAAAACATTCAGTACTTC	CASSPSGAGAKNIQYF	TRBV3-1/TRBV3-2	TRBJ2-4	NA	NA
TGTGCCAGCAGCTTCGCAGGCCCCTACGAGCAGTACTTC	CASSFAGPYEQYF	TRBV5-8	TRBJ2-7	NA	NA
TGCAGTGCTAGTCTTATGGAGGGCTACAATGAGCAGTTCTTC	CSASLMEGYNEQFF	TRBV20-1	TRBJ2-1	NA	NA
TGTGCCAGCAGTTTTGTTTTCGGCAGTACCTACGAGCAGTACTTC	CASSFVFGSTYEQYF	TRBV28	TRBJ2-7	NA	NA
TGTGCCAGCAGCTCAAAGGGGAGTTCTAAAGAGACCCAGTACTTC	CASSSKGSSKETQYF	TRBV7-8	TRBJ2-5	NA	NA
TGTGCCAGCAGCTTAGGGACAGAAGGCTACAATGAGCAGTTCTTC	CASSLGTEGYNEQFF	TRBV11-2	TRBJ2-1	NA	NA
TGTGCCAGCAGCTTGGGGGGCTACTACGAGCAGTACTTC	CASSLGGYYEQYF	TRBV5-5	TRBJ2-7	NA	NA
TGTGCCAGCAGCGTAGGTCCGGGACAAAACTACGAGCAGTACTTC	CASSVGPGQNYEQYF	TRBV9	TRBJ2-7	NA	NA
TGTGCCAGCAGTGAAGCGCAGGGGAGGACTGGAAACACCATATATTTT	CASSEAQGRTGNTIYF	TRBV2	TRBJ1-3	NA	NA
TGTGCCAGCAGTTTTGCAGGGTCCGAAGCTTTCTTT	CASSFAGSEAFF	TRBV28	TRBJ1-1	NA	NA
TGCGCCAGTGGGCTAGCGGGGGCCCCGAACACCGGGGAGCTGTTTTTT	CASGLAGAPNTGELFF	TRBV10-1	TRBJ2-2	NA	TRBD2
TGTGCCAGCAGCTCTACGGCCGGCGGGGATACGCAGTATTTT	CASSSTAGGDTQYF	TRBV11-2	TRBJ2-3	NA	NA
TGTGCCAGCAGCTCCCTACATGACTGGACTGAAGCTTTCTTT	CASSSLHDWTEAFF	TRBV5-4	TRBJ1-1	NA	NA
TGTGCCAGCAGTTCGTACAGTGCCCTCCAAGAGACCCAGTACTTC	CASSSYSALQETQYF	TRBV28	TRBJ2-5	once	NA
TGTGCCAGCAGTTACCGTTCGGGCGGCGAGCAGTACTTC	CASSYRSGGEQYF	TRBV6-5	TRBJ2-7	NA	NA
TGTGCCAGCAGCCAAACAACGACAGATACGCAGTATTTT	CASSQTTTDTQYF	TRBV11-2	TRBJ2-3	NA	NA
TGTGCCAGCAGCCTGACAGGGGACGGAAACACCATATATTTT	CASSLTGDGNTIYF	TRBV5-6	TRBJ1-3	NA	TRBD1
TGTGCCAGCAGCTTGGGTCAGGGATCGGCTTTCTTT	CASSLGQGSAFF	TRBV7-9	TRBJ1-1	NA	NA
TGTGCCAGCAGCAAACCGGGGTCAGATACGCAGTATTTT	CASSKPGSDTQYF	TRBV6-5	TRBJ2-3	NA	NA
TGTGCCAGCAGTGAATCCCTGCGACCTAACTATGGCTACACCTTC	CASSESLRPNYGYTF	TRBV2	TRBJ1-2	NA	NA
TGTGCCAGCAGCGTAGGGGGGCTTCTTTCAAACATTCAGTACTTC	CASSVGGLLSNIQYF	TRBV9	TRBJ2-4	NA	NA
TGCGCCAGCAGCCAAGGGCCAGGTGGAGAGACCCAGTACTTC	CASSQGPGGETQYF	TRBV4-1	TRBJ2-5	NA	NA
TGTGCCAGCAGCGTAGAGGCAGATACGCAGTATTTT	CASSVEADTQYF	TRBV9	TRBJ2-3	NA	NA
TGTGCCAGCAGCGTAGGACAGGGGTTGGGTGGCTACACCTTC	CASSVGQGLGGYTF	TRBV9	TRBJ1-2	NA	TRBD1